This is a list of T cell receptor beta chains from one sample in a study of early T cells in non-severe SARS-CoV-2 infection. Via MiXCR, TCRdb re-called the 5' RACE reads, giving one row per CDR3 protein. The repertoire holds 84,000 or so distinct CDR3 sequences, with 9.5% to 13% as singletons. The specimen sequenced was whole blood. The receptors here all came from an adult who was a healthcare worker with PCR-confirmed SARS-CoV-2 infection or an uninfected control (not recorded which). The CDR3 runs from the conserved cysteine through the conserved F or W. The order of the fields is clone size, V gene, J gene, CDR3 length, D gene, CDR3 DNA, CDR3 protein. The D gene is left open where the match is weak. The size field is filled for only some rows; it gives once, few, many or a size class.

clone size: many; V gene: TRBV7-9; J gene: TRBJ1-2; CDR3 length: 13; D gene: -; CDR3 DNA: TGTGCCAGCAGCTTAGATAAAACTGATGGCTACACCTTC; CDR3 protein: CASSLDKTDGYTF
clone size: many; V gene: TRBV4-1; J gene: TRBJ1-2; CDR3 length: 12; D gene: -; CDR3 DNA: TGCGCCAGCTCTAAGGACGGATATGGCTACACCTTC; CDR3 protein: CASSKDGYGYTF
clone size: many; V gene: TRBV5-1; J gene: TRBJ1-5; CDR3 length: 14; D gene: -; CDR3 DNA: TGCGCCAGCAGCTTCGACAGCCCGGATCAGCCCCAGCATTTT; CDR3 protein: CASSFDSPDQPQHF
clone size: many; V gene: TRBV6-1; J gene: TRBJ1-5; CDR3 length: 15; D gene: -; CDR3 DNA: TGTGCCAGCAGAGCGATCCCTACAGGGAATCAGCCCCAGCATTTT; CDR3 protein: CASRAIPTGNQPQHF
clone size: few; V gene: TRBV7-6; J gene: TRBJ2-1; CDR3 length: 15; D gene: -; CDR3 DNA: TGTGCCAGCAGCCCCGGGACTGCCCCCTACAATGAGCAGTTCTTC; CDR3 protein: CASSPGTAPYNEQFF
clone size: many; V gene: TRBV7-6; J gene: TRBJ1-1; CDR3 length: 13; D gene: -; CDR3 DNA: TGTGCCAGCAGCTTAGGGGCGAACACTGAAGCTTTCTTT; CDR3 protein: CASSLGANTEAFF
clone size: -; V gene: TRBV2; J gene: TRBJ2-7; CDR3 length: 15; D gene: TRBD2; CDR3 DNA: TGTGCCAGCATCCCGAGGAGCGGGAGCGGGTACGAGCAGTACTTC; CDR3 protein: CASIPRSGSGYEQYF
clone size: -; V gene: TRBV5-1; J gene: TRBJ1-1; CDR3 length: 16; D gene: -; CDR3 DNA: TGCGCCAGCAGCCCGGACATCCCTCTAATGAACACTGAAGCTTTCTTT; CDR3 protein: CASSPDIPLMNTEAFF
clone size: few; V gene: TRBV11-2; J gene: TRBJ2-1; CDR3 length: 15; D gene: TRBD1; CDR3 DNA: TGTGCCAGCAGCTCTCGGGACAGGACCAACAATGAGCAGTTCTTC; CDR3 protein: CASSSRDRTNNEQFF
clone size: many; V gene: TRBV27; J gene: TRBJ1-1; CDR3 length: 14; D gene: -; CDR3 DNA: TGTGCCAGCAGCCACTCCGACGTAAACACTGAAGCTTTCTTT; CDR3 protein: CASSHSDVNTEAFF
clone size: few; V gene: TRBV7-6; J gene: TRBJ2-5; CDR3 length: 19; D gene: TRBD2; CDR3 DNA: TGTGCCAGCAGCCCGATCGGTGTGCTAGCGGGGGGCCTGGGAGAGACCCAGTACTTC; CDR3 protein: CASSPIGVLAGGLGETQYF
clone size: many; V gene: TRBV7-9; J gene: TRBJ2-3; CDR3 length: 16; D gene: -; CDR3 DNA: TGTGCCAGCAGCTTATATGCGTCCGGCGGCACAGATACGCAGTATTTT; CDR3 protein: CASSLYASGGTDTQYF
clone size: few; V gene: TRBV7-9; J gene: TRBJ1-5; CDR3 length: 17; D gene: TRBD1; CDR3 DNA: TGTGCCAGCAGCTTAGTCCCCTCGACAGGGGGCTATCAGCCCCAGCATTTT; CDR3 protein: CASSLVPSTGGYQPQHF
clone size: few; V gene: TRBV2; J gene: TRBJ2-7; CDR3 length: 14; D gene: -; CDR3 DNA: TGTGCCAGCAGGAGTGGCGGGAACCCCTACGAGCAGTACTTC; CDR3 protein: CASRSGGNPYEQYF
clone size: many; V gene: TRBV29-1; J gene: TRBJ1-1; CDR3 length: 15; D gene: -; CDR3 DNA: TGCAGCGTTGAAGACGCACCCGCGGGGGGGGCTGAAGCTTTCTTT; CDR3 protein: CSVEDAPAGGAEAFF
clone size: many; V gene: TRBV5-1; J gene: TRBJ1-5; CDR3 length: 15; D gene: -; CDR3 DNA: TGCGCCAGCAGCTCGGAGGGGCTGGGCAATCAGCCCCAGCATTTT; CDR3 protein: CASSSEGLGNQPQHF
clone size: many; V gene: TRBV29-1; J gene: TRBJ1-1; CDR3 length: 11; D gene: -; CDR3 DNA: TGCAGCGTAGGGGACCCGGCGGGGGCTTTCTTT; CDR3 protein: CSVGDPAGAFF
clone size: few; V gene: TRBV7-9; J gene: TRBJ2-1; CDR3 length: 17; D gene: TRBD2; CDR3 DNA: TGTGCCAGCAGCTTAGTTTGGCGGGAGGGCCGTCACAATGAGCAGTTCTTC; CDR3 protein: CASSLVWREGRHNEQFF
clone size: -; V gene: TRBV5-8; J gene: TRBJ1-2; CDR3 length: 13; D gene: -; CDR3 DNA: TGTGCCAGCAGCCCACCCTTCAGTAGTGGCTACACCTTC; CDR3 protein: CASSPPFSSGYTF
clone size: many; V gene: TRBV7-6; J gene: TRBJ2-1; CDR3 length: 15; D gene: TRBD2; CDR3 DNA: TGTGCCAGCAGCTGGACTAGCGGGGCGCCGGATGAGCAGTTCTTC; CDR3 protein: CASSWTSGAPDEQFF
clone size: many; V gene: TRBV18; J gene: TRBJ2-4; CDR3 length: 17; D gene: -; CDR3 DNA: TGTGCCAGCTCACCACCGGGGGGGCGCTTAGCCAAAAACATTCAGTACTTC; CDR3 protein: CASSPPGGRLAKNIQYF
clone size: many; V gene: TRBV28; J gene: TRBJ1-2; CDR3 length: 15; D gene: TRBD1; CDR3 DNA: TGTGCCAGCAGTCCCACGGGACAGGGGAACTATGGCTACACCTTC; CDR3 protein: CASSPTGQGNYGYTF
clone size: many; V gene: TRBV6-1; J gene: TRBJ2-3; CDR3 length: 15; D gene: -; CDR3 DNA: TGTGCCAGCCGCGCCGGAGGTAACAGGGCAGATACGCAGTATTTT; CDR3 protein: CASRAGGNRADTQYF
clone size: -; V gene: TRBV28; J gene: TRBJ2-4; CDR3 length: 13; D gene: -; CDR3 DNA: TGTGCCAGCAAGGGTGGGGCCAAAAACATTCAGTACTTC; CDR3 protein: CASKGGAKNIQYF
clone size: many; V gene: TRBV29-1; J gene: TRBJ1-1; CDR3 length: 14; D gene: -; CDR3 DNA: TGCAGCGTTGATAGTAGGTTCAGCTATCCTGAAGCTTTCTTT; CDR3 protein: CSVDSRFSYPEAFF
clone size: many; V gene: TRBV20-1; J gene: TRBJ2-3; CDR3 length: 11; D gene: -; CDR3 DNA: TGCAGTGCTACTAGGGGCGATACGCAGTATTTT; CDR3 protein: CSATRGDTQYF
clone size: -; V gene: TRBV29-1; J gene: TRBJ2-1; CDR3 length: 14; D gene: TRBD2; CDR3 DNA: TGCAGCGTTGAAAGCTTAGCAGCGGGAGCCGAGCAGTTCTTC; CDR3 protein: CSVESLAAGAEQFF
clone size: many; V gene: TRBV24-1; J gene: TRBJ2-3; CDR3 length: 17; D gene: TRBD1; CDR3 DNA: TGTGCCACCAGTGACCTCACCGGGACAGCAGACACAGATACGCAGTATTTT; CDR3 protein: CATSDLTGTADTDTQYF
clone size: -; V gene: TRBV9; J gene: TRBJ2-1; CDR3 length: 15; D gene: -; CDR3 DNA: TGTGCCAGCAGCGTTAGTGGGCAGCCCCGTGGGGAGCAGTTCTTC; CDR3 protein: CASSVSGQPRGEQFF
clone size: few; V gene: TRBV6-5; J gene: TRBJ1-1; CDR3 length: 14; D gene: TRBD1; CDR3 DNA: TGTGCCAGCAGCTCTGGGACAGGCAGTGGTGAAGCTTTCTTT; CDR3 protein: CASSSGTGSGEAFF
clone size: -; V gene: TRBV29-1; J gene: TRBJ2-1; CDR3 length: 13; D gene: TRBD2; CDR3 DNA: TGCAGCGTTGGGGTAGCGGGGTACAATGAGCAGTTCTTC; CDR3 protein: CSVGVAGYNEQFF
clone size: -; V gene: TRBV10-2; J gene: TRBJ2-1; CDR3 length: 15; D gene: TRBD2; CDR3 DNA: TGCGCCAGCATGGTACTAGCGGGAGCGGGGAATGAGCAGTTCTTC; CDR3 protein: CASMVLAGAGNEQFF
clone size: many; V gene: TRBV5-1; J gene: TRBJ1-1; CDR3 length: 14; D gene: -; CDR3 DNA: TGCGCCAGCAGCTTCGTCGGGCAGAACACTGAAGCTTTCTTT; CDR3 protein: CASSFVGQNTEAFF
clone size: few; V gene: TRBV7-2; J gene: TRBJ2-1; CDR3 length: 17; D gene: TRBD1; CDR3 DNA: TGTGCCAGCAGCTCCACCGGGGTGCCAGGGGGCGAGAATAGACAGTTCTTC; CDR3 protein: CASSSTGVPGGENRQFF
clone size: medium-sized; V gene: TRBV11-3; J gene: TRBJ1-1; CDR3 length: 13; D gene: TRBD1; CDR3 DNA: TGTGCCAGCAGCTTAAGGACAGGAAGACAAGCTTTCTTT; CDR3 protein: CASSLRTGRQAFF
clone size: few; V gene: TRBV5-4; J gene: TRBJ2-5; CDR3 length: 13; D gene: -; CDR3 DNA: TGTGCCAGCTTACTTTGGGGAGGAGAGACCCAGTACTTC; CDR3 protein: CASLLWGGETQYF
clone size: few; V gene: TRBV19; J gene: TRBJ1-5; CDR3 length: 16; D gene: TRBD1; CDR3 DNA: TGTGCCAGTAGTACCGATTCGGGACAGGGGTATCAGCCCCAGCATTTT; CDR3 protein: CASSTDSGQGYQPQHF
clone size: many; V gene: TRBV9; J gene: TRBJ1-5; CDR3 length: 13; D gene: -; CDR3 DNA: TGTGCCAGCAGCGCGGGGACAACCCAGCCCCAGCATTTT; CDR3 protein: CASSAGTTQPQHF
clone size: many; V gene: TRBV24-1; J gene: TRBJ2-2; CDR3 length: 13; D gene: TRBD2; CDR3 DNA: TGTGCCACCAGTGAGGAGCGGGAAGGGGAGCTGTTTTTT; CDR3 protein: CATSEEREGELFF
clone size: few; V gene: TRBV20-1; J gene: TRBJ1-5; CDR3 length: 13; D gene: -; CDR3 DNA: TGCAGTGCCGGCGAGGGCTTCAATCAGCCCCAGCATTTT; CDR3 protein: CSAGEGFNQPQHF
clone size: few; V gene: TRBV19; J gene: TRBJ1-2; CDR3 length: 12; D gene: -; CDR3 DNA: TGTGCCGGGAATTCACCGAACTATGGCTACACCTTC; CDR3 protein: CAGNSPNYGYTF
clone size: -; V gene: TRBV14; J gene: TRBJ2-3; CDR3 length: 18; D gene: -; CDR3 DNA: TGTGCCAGCAGCGCCCCCCTTTCCCAGGATCTGACCACAGATACGCAGTATTTT; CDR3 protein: CASSAPLSQDLTTDTQYF
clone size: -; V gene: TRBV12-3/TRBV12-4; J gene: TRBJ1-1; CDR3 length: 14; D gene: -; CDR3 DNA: TGTGCCAGCAGTTTTGGAGGGACGAACACTGAAGCTTTCTTT; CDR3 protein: CASSFGGTNTEAFF
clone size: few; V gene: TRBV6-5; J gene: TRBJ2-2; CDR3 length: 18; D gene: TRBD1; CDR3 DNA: TGTGCCAGCAGCTCTCGGACAGGCCGTCGGATCAACACCGGGGAGCTGTTTTTT; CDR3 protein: CASSSRTGRRINTGELFF
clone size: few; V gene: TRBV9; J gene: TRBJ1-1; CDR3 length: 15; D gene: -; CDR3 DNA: TGTGCCAGCAGCGTCGGGTCAGGGATGAACACTGAAGCTTTCTTT; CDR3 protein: CASSVGSGMNTEAFF
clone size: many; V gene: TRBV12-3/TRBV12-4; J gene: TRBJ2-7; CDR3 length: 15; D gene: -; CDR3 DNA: TGTGCCAGCAGTTTTCCTGGGGCCCCGGGCTACGAGCAGTACTTC; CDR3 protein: CASSFPGAPGYEQYF
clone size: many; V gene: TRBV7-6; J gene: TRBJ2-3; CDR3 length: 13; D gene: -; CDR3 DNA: TGTGCCAGCAGTCACAGTCAGGGGGATACGCAGTATTTT; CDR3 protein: CASSHSQGDTQYF
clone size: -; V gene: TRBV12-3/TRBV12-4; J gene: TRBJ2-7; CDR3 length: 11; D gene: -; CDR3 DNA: TGTGCCAGCAGTCCTAACTACGAGCAGTACTTC; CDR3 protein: CASSPNYEQYF
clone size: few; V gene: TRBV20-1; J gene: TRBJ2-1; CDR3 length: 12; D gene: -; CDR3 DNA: TGCAGTGTTAGTCCCACATCCAATGAGCAGTTCTTC; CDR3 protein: CSVSPTSNEQFF
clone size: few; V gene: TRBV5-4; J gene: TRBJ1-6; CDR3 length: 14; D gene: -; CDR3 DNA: TGTGCCAGCAGCTTGGTGGGGGAGAGTTCACCCCTCCACTTT; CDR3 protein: CASSLVGESSPLHF
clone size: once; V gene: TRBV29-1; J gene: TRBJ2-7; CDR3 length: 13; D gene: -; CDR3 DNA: TGCAGCGTTTGGTCGACTTCATCCTACGAGCAGTACTTC; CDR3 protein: CSVWSTSSYEQYF